The next 7 T cell receptor beta chains were all read from a single sample in a study of blood T cell repertoires in COVID-19 (dated by TCRdb to 2020 to 2022). Library prep was done by the immunoSEQ multiplex PCR assay. Sourced from immuneACCESS, this table was stored by TCRdb with only in-frame sequences that have V and J called. A share of the clones is absent; for the studies checked, an unresolved V gene accounts for under half, and the remainder has no known explanation. This sample lists approximately 340,000 clones; around 83% were detected once. Of the sample, approximately 3.1% falls within the top ten clones. The sample taken for sequencing was peripheral blood. Receptor source: a man in his thirties or forties with active or convalescent COVID-19.

CDR3 loop: CATSDPDFPYEQYF. Here the CDR3 DNA reads TGTGCCACCAGTGATCCGGACTTTCCCTACGAGCAGTACTTC. The chain employs TRBV24-1 and TRBJ2-7, with D perhaps matching TRBD2 (5 bases). Germline V CDR1 and CDR2: KGHDR, SFDVKD. Deletions cut 3 bases from V and 2 bases from J, with 10 bases between. The CDR3 consists of 14 residues.

This chain links TRBV9 with TRBJ2-3, with 9 positions matching TRBD2. Germline lookup yields CDR1 SGDLS and CDR2 YYNGEE. Losses at the gene ends were 4 bases for V and 2 bases for J; bases not matched to a gene: 8. This CDR3 has 16 residues. CDR3 protein: CASSSSGTSNTDTQYF. In DNA form, the CDR3 reads TGTGCCAGCAGCTCTAGCGGGACCAGCAACACAGATACGCAGTATTTT.

The V call is TRBV2, the J call TRBJ2-3; 14 bases are shared with TRBD2. The CDR3 spans 15 residues. Trimming took 7 bases from V and 4 from J; bases not matched to a gene: 4. CDR1 is SNHLY, CDR2 FYNNEI, per germline. The CDR3 sequence: CASKGLAGGPDTQYF. DNA of the CDR3: TGTGCCAGCAAAGGACTAGCGGGGGGCCCAGATACGCAGTATTTT. Filled out from reference TRBV2 and TRBJ2-3, the complete variable domain reads EPEVTQTPSHQVTQMGQEVILRCVPISNHLYFYWYRQILGQKVEFLVSFYNNEISEKSEIFDDQFSVERPDGSNFTLKIRSTKLEDSAMYFCASKGLAGGPDTQYFGPGTRLTVL.

This chain uses TRBV10-3 with TRBJ2-2, with D possibly matching TRBD1 (6 bases). The germline CDR1 and CDR2 sequences are ENHRY and SYGVKD. V was cut by 5 bases and J by 7 bases, with 11 bases left in between. The CDR3 is made up of 13 amino acids. CDR3: CAISYRVGGELFF. The CDR3 DNA reads TGTGCCATCAGTTACAGGGTAGGCGGGGAGCTGTTTTTT.

The genes are TRBV9 and TRBJ2-2; weak D call: TRBD2 (5 bases). The CDR3 consists of 17 residues. The V gene lost 1 base and the J gene lost 0 bases, with 13 bases spanning the gap. Looked up from germline, CDR1 is SGDLS and CDR2 is YYNGEE. CDR3 loop: CASSVSDYVANTGELFF. The CDR3 nucleotides are TGTGCCAGCAGCGTAAGCGACTACGTCGCGAACACCGGGGAGCTGTTTTTT.

The chain uses TRBV19 and TRBJ2-1; 15 bases map to TRBD2. With V trimmed by 5 bases and J by 7 bases, 3 bases remained unmatched. This CDR3 is 15 amino acids long. Germline assignment: CDR1 LNHDA and CDR2 SQIVND (reference sequence). The CDR3 reads CASSWTSGGANEQFF. The CDR3 DNA sequence: TGTGCCAGTAGTTGGACTAGCGGGGGGGCGAATGAGCAGTTCTTC.

The chain links TRBV29-1 to TRBJ1-2, with D possibly TRBD1 on 6 matching bases. V was trimmed by 7 bases and J by 4 bases, leaving 16 bases between them. The CDR3 contains 13 residues. Germline V lookup: CDR1 SQVTM, CDR2 ANQGSEA. The CDR3, as DNA: TGCAGCGCGACCCAGGGGAGCAGCTATGGCTACACCTTC. The encoded protein is CSATQGSSYGYTF.